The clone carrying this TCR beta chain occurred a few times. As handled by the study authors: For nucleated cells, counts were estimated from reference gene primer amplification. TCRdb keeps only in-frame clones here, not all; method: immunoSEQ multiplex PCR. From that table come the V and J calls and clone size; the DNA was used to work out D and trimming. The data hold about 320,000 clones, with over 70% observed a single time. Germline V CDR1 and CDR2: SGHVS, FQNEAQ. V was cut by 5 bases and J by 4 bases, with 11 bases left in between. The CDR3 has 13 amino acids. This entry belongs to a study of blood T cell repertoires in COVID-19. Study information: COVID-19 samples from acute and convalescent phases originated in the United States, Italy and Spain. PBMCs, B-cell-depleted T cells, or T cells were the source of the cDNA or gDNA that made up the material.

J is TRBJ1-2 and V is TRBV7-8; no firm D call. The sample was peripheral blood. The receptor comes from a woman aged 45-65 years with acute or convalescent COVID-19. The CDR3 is CASSPAGTYGYTF. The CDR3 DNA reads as TGTGCCAGCAGCCCCGCGGGAACCTATGGCTACACCTTC.